This is a list of T cell receptor beta chains from one sample in a study of blood T cell repertoires in COVID-19. Here immunoSEQ multiplex PCR was the method, and the copy in TCRdb shows in-frame clones only, minus some. The table lists 170,000 or so clones, 80% to 90% of them singletons. The sequencing sample was made of peripheral blood. The receptor source for this set is a man aged 18 to 29 who had recovered from COVID-19. Both conserved end residues are part of each CDR3. Each record gives: V gene, D gene, clone size, J gene, CDR3 protein, CDR3 DNA. D genes are given only for firm matches. The size field is filled for only some rows; it gives once, few, many or a size class.

>TRBV15|TRBD1|NA|TRBJ1-4
CATSGGEGGAEKLFF
TGTGCCACCAGCGGAGGGGAAGGGGGCGCTGAAAAACTGTTTTTT
>TRBV27|NA|NA|TRBJ1-6
CATRGRVNSPLHF
TGTGCTACGCGGGGCAGGGTTAATTCACCCCTCCACTTT
>TRBV15|NA|few|TRBJ2-7
CATSADGPGGGSYEQYF
TGTGCCACCAGCGCAGACGGGCCAGGGGGAGGTTCCTACGAGCAGTACTTC
>TRBV7-2|TRBD2|NA|TRBJ2-3
CASSTGTSGRTDTQYF
TGTGCCAGCAGCACCGGGACTAGCGGGAGGACAGATACGCAGTATTTT
>TRBV27|NA|NA|TRBJ2-7
CASRLTVASEQYF
TGTGCCAGCAGGTTAACAGTCGCCTCCGAGCAGTACTTC
>TRBV2|NA|once|TRBJ2-7
CASSSPFVLSYEQYF
TGTGCCAGCAGTTCCCCTTTTGTTTTGTCCTACGAACAGTACTTC
>TRBV4-2|NA|NA|TRBJ1-5
CASSQDSVQPQHF
TGTGCCAGCAGCCAAGATTCCGTCCAGCCCCAGCATTTT
>TRBV6-4|TRBD1|NA|TRBJ2-2
CASSDLPDRGTGELFF
TGTGCCAGCAGTGACTTACCGGACAGGGGCACCGGGGAGCTGTTTTTT
>TRBV11-3|NA|NA|TRBJ1-1
CASSLQGGNTEAFF
TGTGCCAGCAGCTTACAGGGAGGGAACACTGAAGCTTTCTTT
>TRBV19|TRBD1|NA|TRBJ2-2
CASDRGLTGELFF
TGTGCCAGTGACAGGGGGCTCACCGGGGAGCTGTTTTTT
>TRBV7-9|NA|NA|TRBJ1-6
CASSRASSSYNSPLHF
TGTGCCAGCAGCCGAGCGTCAAGCTCCTATAATTCACCCCTCCACTTT
>TRBV7-2|NA|NA|TRBJ2-2
CASSLDGFGELFF
TGTGCCAGCAGCTTAGACGGGTTCGGGGAGCTGTTTTTT
>TRBV13|NA|NA|TRBJ2-3
CASSLLSTDTQYF
TGTGCCAGCAGCTTACTTAGCACAGATACGCAGTATTTT
>TRBV9|NA|NA|TRBJ1-1
CASSPALGLVSEAFF
TGTGCCAGCAGCCCAGCTCTGGGGCTAGTTTCTGAAGCTTTCTTT
>TRBV11-3|NA|NA|TRBJ2-3
CASSLGTGAETDTQYF
TGTGCCAGCAGCTTAGGAACGGGAGCGGAGACAGATACGCAGTATTTT
>TRBV19|NA|NA|TRBJ1-5
CASRYSGDGRQPQHF
TGTGCCAGTAGGTATTCAGGGGATGGCAGGCAGCCCCAGCATTTT
>TRBV7-9|TRBD1|NA|TRBJ2-7
CASSLNPGQGSKSYEQYF
TGTGCCAGCAGCTTGAACCCTGGACAGGGGAGTAAGTCCTACGAGCAGTACTTC
>TRBV5-1|TRBD2|NA|TRBJ2-3
CASSLGGSRGDTQYF
TGCGCCAGCAGCTTAGGCGGGAGTAGAGGAGATACGCAGTATTTT
>TRBV4-3|NA|NA|TRBJ2-5
CASSAAGVETQYF
TGCGCCAGCAGTGCCGCCGGGGTAGAGACCCAGTACTTC
>TRBV6-2/TRBV6-3|TRBD2|NA|TRBJ2-1
CASSSPTSETSNEQFF
TGTGCCAGCAGTTCACCTACTAGCGAGACTTCCAATGAGCAGTTCTTC
>TRBV30|NA|NA|TRBJ2-7
CAWSRSGSYEQYF
TGTGCCTGGAGTAGGAGCGGCTCCTACGAGCAGTACTTC
>TRBV4-1|TRBD2|NA|TRBJ2-1
CASSQGGTSGRNEQFF
TGCGCCAGCAGCCAAGGGGGGACTAGCGGGAGAAATGAGCAGTTCTTC